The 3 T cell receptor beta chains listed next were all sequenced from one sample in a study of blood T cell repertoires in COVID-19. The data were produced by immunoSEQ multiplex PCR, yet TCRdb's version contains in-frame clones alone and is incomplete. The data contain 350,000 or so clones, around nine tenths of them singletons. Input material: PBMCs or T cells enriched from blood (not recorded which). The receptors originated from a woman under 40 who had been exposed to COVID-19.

The chain's CDR3 is CASSPGTSGGRDTQYF. The CDR3 DNA is TGTGCCAGCTCACCTGGGACTAGCGGAGGGCGAGATACGCAGTATTTT. The chain employs TRBV18 and TRBJ2-3; 11 nucleotides align to TRBD2. The CDR3 length is 16 residues. V trimming: 3 bases; J trimming: 5 bases; junction bases outside the gene matches: 7. Per germline, CDR1 KGHSH and CDR2 LQKENI.

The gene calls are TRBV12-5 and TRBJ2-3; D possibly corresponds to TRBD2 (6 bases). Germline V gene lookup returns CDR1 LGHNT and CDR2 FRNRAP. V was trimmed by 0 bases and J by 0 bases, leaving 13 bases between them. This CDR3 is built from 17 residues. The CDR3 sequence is CASGLVRGAPSTDTQYF. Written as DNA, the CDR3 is TGTGCTAGTGGTTTGGTACGCGGGGCCCCTAGCACAGATACGCAGTATTTT.

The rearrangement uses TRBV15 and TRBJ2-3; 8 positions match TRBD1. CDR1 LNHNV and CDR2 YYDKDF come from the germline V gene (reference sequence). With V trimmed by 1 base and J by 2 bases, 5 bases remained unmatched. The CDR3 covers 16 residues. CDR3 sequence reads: CATSRGTGSPTDTQYF. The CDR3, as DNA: TGTGCCACCAGCAGAGGGACAGGGAGCCCCACAGATACGCAGTATTTT. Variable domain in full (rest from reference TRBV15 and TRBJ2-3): DAMVIQNPRYQVTQFGKPVTLSCSQTLNHNVMYWYQQKSSQAPKLLFHYYDKDFNNEADTPDNFQSRRPNTSFCFLDIRSPGLGDTAMYLCATSRGTGSPTDTQYFGPGTRLTVL.